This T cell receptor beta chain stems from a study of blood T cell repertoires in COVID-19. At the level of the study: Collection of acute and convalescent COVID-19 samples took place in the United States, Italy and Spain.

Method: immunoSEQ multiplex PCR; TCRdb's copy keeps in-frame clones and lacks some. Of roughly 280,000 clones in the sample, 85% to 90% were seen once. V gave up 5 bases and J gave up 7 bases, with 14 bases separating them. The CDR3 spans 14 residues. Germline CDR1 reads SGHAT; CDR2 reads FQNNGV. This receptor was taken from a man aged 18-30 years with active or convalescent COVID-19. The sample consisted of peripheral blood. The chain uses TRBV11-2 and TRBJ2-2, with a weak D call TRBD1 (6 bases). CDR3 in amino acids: CASSPSGVIGELFF. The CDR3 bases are TGTGCCAGCAGCCCGTCAGGGGTCATCGGGGAGCTGTTTTTT.